The 2 T cell receptor beta chains below were found in one sample sequenced in a study of T cell clones after liver transplantation. Using immunoSEQ multiplex PCR, the repertoire was profiled, and TCRdb retains in-frame clones only, with some absent. The sample has just under 9,500 clones, around 73% seen once. Source: CD8+ T cells from blood, taken at the 22-month timepoint. The origin of the receptors is a human patient who received a liver transplant. The T cells may partly be graft donor cells.

The chain links TRBV6-1 to TRBJ2-3; tentatively, D is TRBD1 or TRBD2 (5 bases each). The CDR3 consists of 14 residues. Germline loops: CDR1 MNHNS, CDR2 SASEGT. Trimming pared 10 bases from V and 2 bases from J, leaving 16 bases between. This chain's CDR3 is CATHPGPNTDTQYF. The CDR3 region has the DNA TGTGCCACCCACCCGGGACCCAACACAGATACGCAGTATTTT.

This clone was seen once. The V call is TRBV19, the J call TRBJ2-1; tentative D call: TRBD2 (7 bases). The CDR3 consists of 15 residues. V gave up 11 bases and J gave up 4 bases, with 21 bases separating them. Germline CDR1 is LNHDA and CDR2 is SQIVND (reference sequence). The CDR3 loop is CAVSRGGDEYNEQFF. For the CDR3, the DNA is TGTGCCGTATCGAGGGGGGGCGACGAATACAATGAGCAGTTCTTC.